This TCR beta chain was sequenced during a study of cytomegalovirus exposure and HLA in healthy donors (dated by TCRdb to about 2017). General notes on the study: An earlier analysis of a few hundred of the donors reported 276 Gb of sequence data and 117 million unique TCR beta sequences obtained from approximately 180 million T cells. An early release that covered about 600 HLA-typed donors contained around 300 gigabases of sequencing data and about 93 million unique TCR sequences. Of the 350 to 450 genotyped donors, over 70% fell in the genetic ancestry cluster associated with self-reported Caucasian donors. The study was designed to test whether signatures of past pathogen exposure could be identified by cataloging public T cell receptors. The T cell repertoires of 550 to 850 subjects were profiled by immunosequencing and related to cytomegalovirus serostatus. A separate validation cohort of 100 to 150 different subjects was used in addition to the approximately 670-subject first cohort. To predict cytomegalovirus infection status, the study brought together high-throughput TCR immunosequencing, statistical association of individual TCRs with disease status, and machine learning. A later analysis re-examined previously published TCR beta repertoires from more than 650 donors and added high-resolution HLA genotyping to investigate patterns of TCR occurrence. In the later analysis, no new phenotypic data were used to find candidate immune exposures; instead, reliance was placed on TCR beta sequences and their occurrence across donors. An earlier analysis of around 540 of the donors applied high-throughput TCR beta sequencing to assess whether each TCR beta V gene segment acted as functional or pseudogenic. Donor age, sex, ethnicity and CMV serostatus were compiled alongside the repertoire data. Genome-wide SNP genotypes for about 65% of the 666 donors were used in a later genetic analysis, which treated that subset as a discovery cohort. All discovery cohort repertoires had been generated using a single sequencing platform. HLA typing included class I and class II loci at four-digit resolution. The number of typed donors differed by locus: about 620-640 for A, B, C, DRB1 and DQB1; approximately 520 for DQA1; roughly 600 for DPA1; and about 450 for DPB1. A handful of DR-DQ haplotypes were treated as single units for association and clustering because of strong linkage in the cohort. Among several hundred genotyped donors of the cohort, an average of about 240,000 unique TCR beta nucleotide sequences was sequenced per donor, of which about 18% were non-productive.

A note on this clone: The specificity of this receptor is unknown. It has no much larger one-base neighbor in the sample; base qualities were not kept.

Beyond this particular receptor, the publication reports: The study gave a list of some 150 TCR beta chains associated with cytomegalovirus. A further reported finding was that TCR beta sequences accurately predicted the HLA-A and HLA-B alleles for most subjects in the first cohort. According to a later analysis, parvovirus B19, influenza, CMV and Epstein-Barr virus appeared linked to several top co-occurrence clusters. At a false discovery rate of 0.05, a later analysis linked about 16,000 TCR beta sequences to specific HLA alleles. The earlier analysis of about 600 of the donors excluded seventeen rarely observed V segments, including chromosome 9 orphons, because counts were too low. A later analysis found that TCR association rates varied across HLA loci, with DRB1 alleles showing the most associated TCRs and HLA-C alleles the fewest. A cluster of highly shared sequence variants was judged likely to be a technical artifact of the sequencing pipeline. In a later genetic analysis, a missense DCLRE1C variant was associated with V-gene and J-gene trimming of TCR beta chains, and the association was replicated in an independent cohort. According to a later analysis, most CMV-associated TCR beta chains appeared to be HLA-restricted, and the HLA associations seemed to be driven largely by CMV exposure. Across donors, most TCR sequences were observed very rarely, whereas some public TCRs were present in many individuals. In an earlier analysis of under 600 of the donors, most TCR beta V segments were observed in productive rearrangements about 87% or about 30% of the time, broadly matching IMGT annotations. Compared with the approximately 600-donor mean, donors in an Asian-associated ancestry cluster had fewer N-insertions in productive TCRs, according to a later genetic analysis. Because HLA typing was missing for some donors at each locus, association tests included only the typed subset. In this cohort, only TCR beta chains were sequenced, and detectable features were limited by the absence of alpha or paired-chain data. Correlated functional status among segregating V segments might reflect linkage disequilibrium, but an unknown experimental factor could not be ruled out. It was suggested by the authors that the approach could potentially be generalized to other disease states and immunological phenotypes. Strong co-occurrence of HLA alleles, especially DR and DQ, made assigning TCR associations to individual alleles difficult. Sequencing depth was assumed to be roughly uniform across donors in the presence/absence analyses, though that assumption may not hold. CMV serostatus was the only immune exposure information available for the cohort. In vitro tests confirmed that a few of the cytomegalovirus-associated TCR beta chains recognize cytomegalovirus antigens. The 87-base-pair reads could not distinguish some IMGT-functional V segments, including TRBV6-2 and TRBV6-3, so those segments were excluded. The classifier was reported to diagnose cytomegalovirus status with high specificity and sensitivity in both the original cohort and the validation cohort. In a later analysis, HLA-associated TCR beta chains showed more clonal expansion and lower generation probabilities than non-associated chains that were equally common.

Reading from cysteine to phenylalanine, the CDR3 counts 14 amino acids. Just CDR3 DNA is preserved here, 42 bases in frame from base 1. Trimming at the junction amounts to 1 base on V and 5 bases on J, and the germline ends lie 11 bases apart. CDR1 is given as SGHVS and CDR2 as FNYEAQ, both from the germline V gene. Receptor libraries were prepared by the immunoSEQ multiplex PCR assay. A mixture of 60 forward primers for TCR Vbeta segments and 13 reverse primers for TCR Jbeta segments was used in the multiplex PCR. The CDR3 region of rearranged TCR beta genes was amplified from genomic DNA by a multiplex PCR assay. On the Illumina HiSeq System, the amplified TCR beta libraries were sequenced as 87-base-pair reads. The authors' analysis ran thus. Across the roughly 670 repertoires, a later analysis counted tens of millions of unique TCR beta chains, roughly 11 million of which were shared by at least two donors. Raw reads were error-corrected and collapsed into unique sequences by a nearest-neighbor algorithm in which closely related sequences were merged to remove PCR and sequencing errors. To assign V, D and J gene segments, CDR3 sequences were aligned to IMGT reference sequences. For a sequence to be retained, a match of at least six nucleotides was required to both a V gene segment and a J gene segment. Rearrangements were called productive when the CDR3 lacked stop codons and stayed in frame with V and J; all others were non-productive. Following IMGT convention, CDR3 was defined as the stretch from the second conserved V-encoded cysteine up to the conserved J-encoded phenylalanine. The earlier analysis of some 550 of the donors excluded any sequence lacking an unambiguous match to a single V gene segment. An earlier analysis of a few hundred of the donors called V segments functional above 56.7% productive rearrangements and segregating when the between-donor standard deviation exceeded 5%. A statistical classification framework was built for diagnosing cytomegalovirus status from the catalog of TCR beta chain sequences. A later analysis assigned V and J genes by comparing TCR nucleotide sequences with IMGT/GENE-DB human TR gene sequences. Using the TCRdist pipeline, a later analysis assigned CDR3 sequences along with most-parsimonious VDJ recombination scenarios. In a later analysis, each TCR beta chain was defined by its CDR3 amino acid sequence together with its V-gene family, and reads lacking a unique V-gene family were excluded. In a later analysis, fewer than 600 highly shared, low-generation-probability nucleotide sequences were removed to address suspected cross-contamination and a sequencing artifact. In a later analysis, a clonal expansion index for each public chain was calculated from normalized within-repertoire ranks of inferred template counts. In a later analysis, generation probabilities were computed with a VDJ recombination model fitted to out-of-frame rearrangements, and the resulting probabilities were checked against IGoR. Hypergeometric tests were used in a later analysis to score TCR-TCR, TCR-HLA and TCR-CMV co-occurrence, with a repertoire-size bias correction applied to the TCR pairs. False discovery rates were estimated in a later analysis by permuting HLA or CMV assignments 20 times. In a later analysis, co-occurring TCRs were grouped with DBSCAN, and TCRdist sequence similarity was added when clustering was performed within HLA-allele-positive subsets. Co-occurrence clustering excluded repertoires with fewer than 30,000 or more than 120,000 public chains, plus five with anomalous nucleotide sharing. TCRdb holds this immuneACCESS table with in-frame rearrangements only. Some clones are missing; in checked studies, unresolved V genes explain under half, and the rest has no known cause. Clone size and the V and J calls come from that table; the DNA yielded D and trimming. This sample gives over 150,000 clones in total; roughly 79% of them show up just once. The top ten constitute roughly 1.3% of the sample.

The cohort was made up of under 800 healthy bone marrow donors. At the time of sampling, all cohort members were nominally healthy, though unrecorded immune exposures were likely present. The donor tested CMV seronegative and was one of the 352 seronegative cohort members. Each donor provided a peripheral blood sample, and peripheral blood mononuclear cells were used for TCR beta sequencing. The Qiagen DNeasy Blood Extraction Kit was used to extract genomic DNA from the blood cell samples. This receptor was taken from a woman aged 50 to 65 in good health and CMV-seronegative. Sample: PBMCs. The rearranged chain carries TRBV7-6 and TRBJ1-1; a weak D assignment points to TRBD1 (5 bases agree). The DNA sequence reads TGTGCCAGCAGCTTAGGCAGGGCGGATACTGAAGCTTTCTTT. The encoded protein is CASSLGRADTEAFF.